This entry lists 22 T cell receptor beta chains sequenced from one sample in a study of breast tumors, draining lymph nodes, adjacent tissues. Breast cancer patients provided tissue from their axillary draining lymph nodes. TCRdb independently ran MiXCR on the multiplex PCR reads; one entry per CDR3 protein. The sample has about 150,000 distinct CDR3 sequences, about 20% seen once; the top ten hold about 2.6%. The sequenced sample consisted of axillary lymph node tissue. These receptors originate from a female donor with breast cancer. Some clones in this sample may be carry-over from other donors' samples.

Many counts were recorded for this clonotype. The CDR3 DNA is TGTGCCAGCAGCTTATCTTCTTTGGGGACCCTTTACAATGAGCAGTTCTTC. Its protein product is CASSLSSLGTLYNEQFF. The chain links TRBV11-2 to TRBJ2-1; D is tentatively TRBD1 or TRBD2 (5 bases each). The ends were cut back, 2 bases at V and 4 bases at J, with 18 bases in the middle. The CDR3 is 17 amino acids. Germline CDR1 is SGHAT and CDR2 is FQNNGV.

Turning to this clonotype: A much more abundant neighbour one base away suggests this may be a read error. This chain joins TRBV14 and TRBJ1-2; D call uncertain. Germline CDR1 reads SGHDN; CDR2 reads FVKESK. Trimming removed 1 base at V and 4 bases at J, with 7 bases between. The CDR3 totals 13 residues. The chain's CDR3 is CASSQGPGYGYTF. The CDR3 DNA is TGTGCCAGCAGCCAAGGACCGGGCTATGGCTACACCTTC.

To note about this clonotype: A much larger clone lies one base from this, so it may be a read error. The V gene is TRBV12-3 or TRBV12-4, the J gene TRBJ1-3; D might be TRBD1 (5 bases). The CDR3 is 15 residues long. CDR3 sequence reads: CAGSPGTEFGNTIYF. The CDR3 DNA reads as TGTGCCGGCAGTCCCGGGACGGAATTTGGAAACACCATATATTTT.

In the case of this clonotype: One junction end disagrees with the germline gene, perhaps due to a read error. DNA for the CDR3: TGCAGTGCTGGAGATGGGGGATTAGCCAAAAACATTCAGTACTTC. Translating gives CSAGDGGLAKNIQYF. This chain joins TRBV20-1 and TRBJ2-4; either TRBD1 or TRBD2 may fit D (5 bases each). This CDR3 contains 15 residues. Germline V gene lookup returns CDR1 DFQATT and CDR2 SNEGSKA (reference sequence).

This clonotype was counted at least ten times. This chain uses TRBV12-3 or TRBV12-4 with TRBJ1-3, with D unresolved. Trimming cost V 4 bases and J 4 bases, with 2 bases left between them. There are 11 residues in the CDR3. CDR3 loop: CASSSGNTIYF. As DNA, the CDR3 is TGTGCCAGCAGTTCAGGAAACACCATATATTTT.

This clonotype was picked up many times. The V gene is TRBV6-5, the J gene TRBJ2-1, with D maybe TRBD1 (5 bases). The CDR3 consists of 13 residues. V was clipped by 6 bases and J by 4 bases, with 10 bases between them. CDR1 and CDR2 (germline): MNHEY, SVGAGI. The CDR3 spells CASRSTAYNEQFF. DNA for the CDR3: TGTGCCAGCAGGTCGACAGCATACAATGAGCAGTTCTTC.

This clonotype was found a few times. CDR3 loop: CAWDGLLAGGVNEQFF. DNA for the CDR3: TGTGCCTGGGACGGATTACTAGCGGGAGGTGTTAATGAGCAGTTCTTC. The chain links TRBV30 to TRBJ2-1; 12 bases align to TRBD2. J was trimmed by 7 bases and V by 5 bases; bases with no gene match: 12. The CDR3 length is 16 residues. The V gene's germline CDR1 is GTSNPN and CDR2 SVGIG (reference sequence). Drawing the rest from reference TRBV30 and TRBJ2-1, the complete variable domain is SQTIHQWPATLVQPVGSPLSLECTVEGTSNPNLYWYRQAAGRGLQLLFYSVGIGQISSEVPQNLSASRPQDRQFILSSKKLLLSDSGFYLCAWDGLLAGGVNEQFFGPGTRLTVL.

As concerns this clonotype: A read error is possible here, since a much larger clone lies one base away. This chain connects TRBV4-3 to TRBJ2-1; 8 nucleotides line up with TRBD2. The germline gives CDR1 LGHNA, CDR2 YSLEER. The CDR3 covers 16 residues. V trimming: 8 bases; J trimming: 6 bases; junction bases outside the gene matches: 15. CDR3 protein: CASGPAWGLEGNEQFF. CDR3 coding DNA: TGCGCCAGCGGCCCAGCATGGGGACTAGAAGGCAATGAGCAGTTCTTC.

Comment on this clonotype: A read error may be the cause here, since a much bigger clone is one base away. V and J are TRBV6-4 and TRBJ2-2, with D perhaps TRBD2 (5 bases). The germline V gene has CDR1 MRHNA and CDR2 SNTAGT. The CDR3 sequence is 16 residues long. The V end was cut by 3 bases, the J end by 4 bases, with 15 bases between. The CDR3: CASSEGRGFPTGELFF. The CDR3 DNA reads TGTGCCAGCAGTGAGGGCAGAGGGTTTCCCACCGGGGAGCTGTTTTTT.

In its sample, this clonotype was seen many times. This chain uses TRBV20-1 with TRBJ2-1, with D unresolved. Germline values: CDR1 DFQATT, CDR2 SNEGSKA (reference sequence). V lost 0 bases, J lost 6 bases, and 12 bases lay in between. The CDR3 is made up of 14 amino acids. Here the CDR3 reads CSARDLVRLNEQFF. The DNA of the CDR3 is TGCAGTGCTAGAGATCTGGTCCGCCTCAATGAGCAGTTCTTC.

This clonotype was counted many times. The chain is built from TRBV20-1 and TRBJ1-6, with 7 nucleotides matching TRBD1. V was pared by 5 bases and J by 7 bases, with 8 bases of the junction left unmatched. The germline gives CDR1 DFQATT, CDR2 SNEGSKA (reference sequence). CDR3 length: 14 residues. The CDR3 nucleotides read TGCAGTGCTGGACCGGGACAGCGAAATTCACCCCTCCACTTT. It is translated as CSAGPGQRNSPLHF.

This clonotype was picked up many times. The V call is TRBV20-1, the J call TRBJ1-3; 7 nucleotides agree with TRBD1. This CDR3 region has 13 residues. CDR1 and CDR2 (germline): DFQATT, SNEGSKA (reference sequence). V was pared by 4 bases and J by 4 bases, with 4 bases of the junction left unmatched. CDR3 sequence (DNA): TGCAGTGCTATCGACAGGGTGGGAAACACCATATATTTT. Translating gives CSAIDRVGNTIYF.

As to this clonotype: A much larger clone differs from this one at a single base, so this may be a read error. This chain uses TRBV3-1 with TRBJ2-3; 11 bases align to TRBD2. The CDR3 has 16 residues. From germline, CDR1 is LGHDT and CDR2 YNNKEL (reference sequence). The CDR3 DNA follows: TGTGCCAGCAGCCAAGATACTAGCGGGAGCTCAGATGCGCAGTATTTT. Translation gives CASSQDTSGSSDAQYF.

This chain uses TRBV28 with TRBJ2-3; 8 bases align to TRBD2. V dropped 3 bases and J dropped 2; count of bases not matched to a gene: 13. Germline lookup yields CDR1 MDHEN and CDR2 SYDVKM. The CDR3 extends over 18 amino acids. The CDR3, as DNA: TGTGCCAGCAGTTTGGTTTTGGTCACTAGCGGTTACACAGATACGCAGTATTTT. This codes for CASSLVLVTSGYTDTQYF.

The chain uses TRBV7-9 and TRBJ1-6; D unresolved. Germline V gene sequence: CDR1 SEHNR, CDR2 FQNEAQ (reference sequence). V lost 4 bases, J lost 0 bases, and 10 bases lay in between. The length of the CDR3 is 16 residues. The CDR3: CASSSSRSSYNSPLHF. The CDR3, as DNA: TGTGCCAGCAGCTCGTCTCGGAGCTCCTATAATTCACCCCTCCACTTT.

Here the CDR3 DNA reads TGTGCCATCAGTGACGGTAGGGGTGGAAACGAGCAGTACTTC. Its translation: CAISDGRGGNEQYF. The chain carries TRBV10-3 and TRBJ2-7, with a tentative D call TRBD1 (5 bases). With 3 bases removed from V and 5 bases from J, the gap between germline ends came to 14 bases. CDR1 is ENHRY and CDR2 is SYGVKD in the germline V gene. The CDR3 spans 14 residues.

In the case of this clonotype: Since a much larger clone is just one base distant, this may be a read error. Given the absence of the conserved phenylalanine or tryptophan at the CDR3 end, a read error is likely. The genes are TRBV14 and TRBJ2-3; D gene ambiguous. V lost 0 bases and J lost 6, with 10 bases in between. The CDR3 spans 14 residues. In germline, CDR1 is SGHDN, CDR2 FVKESK. The CDR3: CASSQDRGLDTQYV. DNA of the CDR3: TGTGCCAGCAGCCAAGATCGCGGTTTGGATACGCAGTATGTT.

The gene calls are TRBV28 and TRBJ1-5, with 9 bases matching TRBD1. The CDR3 runs to 15 residues. Germline lookup yields CDR1 MDHEN and CDR2 SYDVKM. V dropped 6 bases and J dropped 5; count of bases not matched to a gene: 8. The CDR3 protein is CASRKTGGADQPQHF. DNA of the CDR3: TGTGCCAGCAGGAAAACAGGGGGCGCCGATCAGCCCCAGCATTTT.

The chain employs TRBV3-1 and TRBJ2-7, with 8 bases that match TRBD2. Germline V gene sequence: CDR1 LGHDT, CDR2 YNNKEL (reference sequence). With 6 bases clipped from V and 6 bases from J, the junction kept 7 bases outside the gene matches. The CDR3 has 13 amino acids. The CDR3 region is CASRDSGKFEQYF. DNA for the CDR3: TGTGCCAGCAGGGATAGCGGGAAGTTCGAGCAGTACTTC.

This clonotype was counted many times. This rearrangement joins TRBV5-1 to TRBJ2-1; a possible D gene is TRBD2 (5 bases). Per germline, CDR1 SGHRS and CDR2 YFSETQ. The CDR3 runs 14 residues. Trimming took 10 bases from V and 6 from J, leaving 20 bases between them. The CDR3 sequence is CASRWETITNEQFF. The CDR3 bases are TGCGCCTCAAGGTGGGAGACGATTACCAATGAGCAGTTCTTC.

There are a few counts of this clonotype. The V gene is TRBV7-2, the J gene TRBJ2-4; 7 bases match TRBD2. CDR1 and CDR2 from the germline V gene are SGHTA and FQGNSA. The ends lost 2 bases at V and 3 bases at J; junction bases unmatched: 1. The CDR3 is 14 amino acids. As DNA, the CDR3 is TGTGCCAGCAGCTTATGGGGGGGCAAAAACATTCAGTACTTC. Translating gives CASSLWGGKNIQYF.

This clonotype occurred many times. J is TRBJ2-5 and V is TRBV4-2; the match to TRBD2 covers 14 bases. This CDR3 has 19 amino acids. Germline loops: CDR1 LGHNA, CDR2 YNFKEQ. Losses at the gene ends were 5 bases for V and 5 bases for J; bases not matched to a gene: 16. The CDR3 DNA reads as TGTGCCAGCAGCAGGGGCGATCCGGGACTAGCGGGAGTCGCGGAGACCCAGTACTTC. It is translated as CASSRGDPGLAGVAETQYF.